This TCR beta chain was recovered during a study of T cells in Graves' hyperthyroidism and ophthalmopathy. Looking at the study overall: It was at initial diagnosis, before any treatment, that peripheral blood was collected.

This clonotype was counted between two and nine times. Calling Graves' hyperthyroidism stable meant ophthalmopathy did not progress within 18 months. TCR beta CDR3 sequences were amplified from RNA transcripts. The HTBI primer set was used in a first-round RT-PCR of the TCR CDR3. TCRdb recomputed calls from the multiplex PCR reads with MiXCR, one row per CDR3 protein. In the table there are approximately 700,000 distinct CDR3 sequences, roughly 15% of which are singletons. Trimming took 6 bases from V and 4 from J; bases not matched to a gene: 7. CDR3 size: 14 residues. The sequencing input was blood. The chain has TRBV12-3 or TRBV12-4 and TRBJ2-7; 9 nucleotides line up with TRBD1. The TCR comes from a man aged 18-30 years with Graves' hyperthyroidism. DNA of the CDR3: TGTGCCAGCAGACCAACAGGGGGCGGGTACGAGCAGTACTTC. Translated: CASRPTGGGYEQYF.